The rows below give T cell receptor beta chains drawn from one sample of a study of blood T cell repertoires in COVID-19. Clones were read by immunoSEQ multiplex PCR, and TCRdb kept only the in-frame ones, dropping some. The sample lists some 42,000 clones; 77% were seen once. Source material: peripheral blood. These receptors came from a woman aged 65 to 85 with acute or convalescent COVID-19. Both conserved end residues are part of each CDR3. D genes are given only for firm matches. Some rows mark clone size as missing; the rest say once, few, many or name a class of expanded clone.

D: NA
V: TRBV2
J: TRBJ1-1
size: NA
CDR3: CASRREGDTEAFF
DNA: TGTGCCAGCAGGAGAGAGGGCGACACTGAAGCTTTCTTT

D: TRBD2
V: TRBV15
J: TRBJ2-1
size: NA
CDR3: CATSLPDLGLAGGWQFF
DNA: TGTGCCACCAGCCTACCGGACCTGGGACTAGCGGGAGGTTGGCAGTTCTTC

D: TRBD1
V: TRBV6-1
J: TRBJ1-2
size: NA
CDR3: CASSAQGAPPSFYGYTF
DNA: TGTGCCAGCAGTGCCCAGGGGGCTCCGCCATCGTTCTATGGCTACACCTTC

D: TRBD2
V: TRBV2
J: TRBJ2-2
size: NA
CDR3: CASSEVGLAGRLRQLFF
DNA: TGTGCCAGCAGTGAAGTGGGACTAGCGGGACGGCTTCGGCAGCTGTTTTTT

D: NA
V: TRBV30
J: TRBJ1-5
size: few
CDR3: CAWSVAGNQPQHF
DNA: TGTGCCTGGAGTGTTGCAGGCAATCAGCCCCAGCATTTT

D: TRBD2
V: TRBV19
J: TRBJ2-5
size: few
CDR3: CASSIGLAGAETQYF
DNA: TGTGCCAGTAGTATAGGACTAGCGGGGGCGGAGACCCAGTACTTC

D: TRBD2
V: TRBV27
J: TRBJ2-7
size: NA
CDR3: CASSSTTSGNPYEQYF
DNA: TGTGCCAGCAGTTCCACGACTAGCGGGAACCCCTACGAGCAGTACTTC

D: TRBD2
V: TRBV7-2
J: TRBJ2-1
size: NA
CDR3: CASSFEGGRGNEQFF
DNA: TGTGCCAGCAGCTTCGAGGGCGGGAGGGGCAATGAGCAGTTCTTC

D: NA
V: TRBV25-1
J: TRBJ1-3
size: NA
CDR3: CASSERDRRNTIYF
DNA: TGTGCCAGCAGTGAGAGGGATCGGAGAAACACCATATATTTT

D: TRBD2
V: TRBV4-1
J: TRBJ2-1
size: NA
CDR3: CASSQIMPGLAGWSSYNEQFF
DNA: TGCGCCAGCAGCCAAATCATGCCGGGACTAGCGGGGTGGAGCTCCTACAATGAGCAGTTCTTC

D: TRBD1
V: TRBV2
J: TRBJ1-2
size: NA
CDR3: CASSGDRAYGYTF
DNA: TGTGCCAGCAGTGGCGACAGGGCATATGGCTACACCTTC

D: NA
V: TRBV19
J: TRBJ2-2
size: NA
CDR3: CASTTTGTGELFF
DNA: TGTGCCAGTACTACTACCGGCACCGGGGAGCTGTTTTTT